The clone carrying this TCR beta chain was seen a few times. The antigen remains unidentified. Per the germline V gene, CDR1 is MDHEN and CDR2 is SYDVKM. V was clipped by 11 bases and J by 1 base, with 9 bases between them. CDR3 size: 11 residues. PCR amplification relied on 60 Vbeta primers (plus 13 Jbeta primers). Repertoires were generated with immunoSEQ multiplex PCR, while TCRdb's copy carries only in-frame clones and drops some. The sample includes approximately 160,000 clones, 65% to 85% of them seen just once. These data belong to a study of cytomegalovirus exposure and HLA in healthy donors. General study results and limits: Presence/absence analysis assumed near-uniform sequencing depth across donors. In a later analysis, the majority of CMV-associated beta chains seemingly showed HLA restriction.

The receptor's source is a woman aged 40 to 50 in good health and CMV-seropositive. This chain connects TRBV28 to TRBJ2-7; maybe TRBD1 (6 bases). Material: PBMCs. CDR3 in amino acids: CAWGQSYEQYF. The CDR3 DNA reads as TGTGCCTGGGGGCAGTCCTACGAGCAGTACTTC. The variable domain in full, with the rest retrieved from reference TRBV28 and TRBJ2-7, is DVKVTQSSRYLVKRTGEKVFLECVQDMDHENMFWYRQDPGLGLRLIYFSYDVKMKEKGDIPEGYSVSREKKERFSLILESASTNQTSMYLCAWGQSYEQYFGPGTRLTVT.